The source of this T cell receptor (beta chain) is a study of blood T cell repertoires in COVID-19. Turning to the study itself: The United States, Italy and Spain provided the acute and convalescent COVID-19 samples. T cells, B-cell-depleted T cells, or PBMCs provided the cDNA or gDNA that served as material.

This clone was counted a single time. The V gene lost 7 bases and the J gene lost 1 base, with 10 bases spanning the gap. The germline V gene has CDR1 MDHEN and CDR2 SYDVKM. The length of the CDR3 is 14 residues. Original handling: Reference gene primer amplification yielded estimated nucleated cell counts. Generated by immunoSEQ multiplex PCR, the TCRdb table keeps only in-frame clones and is missing some. D and trimming were read from the DNA, whereas the V and J calls and clone size are those reported in that table. The sample has tens of thousands of clones, approximately 80% seen once. The TCR comes from a man between 70 and 80 years old with acute or convalescent COVID-19. The sample consisted of peripheral blood. The rearrangement joins TRBV28 to TRBJ2-2; D is undetermined. In DNA form, the CDR3 reads TGTGCCAGCATCCTGGCAGTGAACACCGGGGAGCTGTTTTTT. Translated: CASILAVNTGELFF.